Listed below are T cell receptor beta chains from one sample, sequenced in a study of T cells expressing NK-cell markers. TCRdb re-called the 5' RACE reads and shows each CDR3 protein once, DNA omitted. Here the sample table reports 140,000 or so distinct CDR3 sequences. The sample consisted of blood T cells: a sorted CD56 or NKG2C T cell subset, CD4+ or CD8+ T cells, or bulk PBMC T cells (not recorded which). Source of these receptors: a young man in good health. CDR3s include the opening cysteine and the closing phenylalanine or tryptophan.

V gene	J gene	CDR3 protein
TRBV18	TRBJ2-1	CASSPPGTSVYNEQFF
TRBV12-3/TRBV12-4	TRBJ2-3	CASSFGGPTDTQYF
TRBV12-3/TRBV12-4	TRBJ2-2	CASSFAEWGANTGELFF
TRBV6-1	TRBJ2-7	CASSMDSITYEQYF
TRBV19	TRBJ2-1	CASSMGQGMVNEQFF
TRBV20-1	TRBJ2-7	CSAPGLSSYEQYF
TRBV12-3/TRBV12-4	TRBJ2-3	CASSLDGLAGGDTQYF
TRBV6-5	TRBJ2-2	CASSYRVSPGELFF
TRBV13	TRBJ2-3	CASRIMGGDTQYF
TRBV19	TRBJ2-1	CASRSTRVYNEQFF
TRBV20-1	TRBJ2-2	CSARDALSGTSTGELFF
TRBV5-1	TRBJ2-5	CASSPRSGKQETQYF
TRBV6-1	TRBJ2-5	CASSEVSASRETQYF
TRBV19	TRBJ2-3	CASSITGDRYGDTQYF
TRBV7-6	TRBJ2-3	CASSPTTSGGRTDTQYF
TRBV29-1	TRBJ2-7	CSVIGTFAEQYF
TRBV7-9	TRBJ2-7	CASSGTTTLREQYF
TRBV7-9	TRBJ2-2	CASTGPGELFF
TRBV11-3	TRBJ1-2	CASSLVAADPNYGYTF
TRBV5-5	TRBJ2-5	CASSPQAQETQYF
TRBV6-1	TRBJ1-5	CASSTRNSNQPQHF
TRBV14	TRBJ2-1	CASSQDLASGSEQFF
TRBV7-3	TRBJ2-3	CASSFLDRDTDTQYF
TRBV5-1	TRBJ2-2	CASSSASGSTGELFF
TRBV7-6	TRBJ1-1	CASSLDGTAVDMNTEAFF
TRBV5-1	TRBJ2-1	CASSLALNNEQFF
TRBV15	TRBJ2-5	CATSARLAPQETQYF
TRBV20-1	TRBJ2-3	CSATQGADTQYF
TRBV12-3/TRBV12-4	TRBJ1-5	CASSPGQGGGNQPQHF
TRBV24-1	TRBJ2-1	CATSDLGLAGASEQFF
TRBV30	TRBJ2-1	CAWSVAGGPYNEQFF
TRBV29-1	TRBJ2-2	CSTHAAGAPGELFF
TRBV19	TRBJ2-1	CASSSGDGWGEQFF
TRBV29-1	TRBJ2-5	CSVVGRTETQYF
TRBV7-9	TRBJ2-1	CASSQTGGNYNEQFF
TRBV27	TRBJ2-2	CASSPPNTGELFF
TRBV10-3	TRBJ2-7	CAISKGGLAGENEQYF
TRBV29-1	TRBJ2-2	CSVEDKRGVNTGELFF
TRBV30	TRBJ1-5	CAGAQGNQPQHF
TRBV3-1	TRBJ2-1	CASSHLTGWTYNEQFF
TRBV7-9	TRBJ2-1	CASSPLGPAINEQFF
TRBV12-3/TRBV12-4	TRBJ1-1	CASSLAGTGLNTEAFF
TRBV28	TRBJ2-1	CASSYVTGRTSGAEQFF
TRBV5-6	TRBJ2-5	CASSLDSGHLQETQYF
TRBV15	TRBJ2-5	CATSRAGTGETQYF
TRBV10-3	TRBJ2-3	CAISEGRQGTDTQYF
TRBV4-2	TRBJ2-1	CASSQGGMFTLYNEQFF
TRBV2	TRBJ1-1	CASSSYPGSSTEAFF
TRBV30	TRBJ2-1	CAWRLGNEQFF